The 18 T cell receptor beta chains given below trace back to one sample, sequenced in a study of cytomegalovirus exposure and HLA in healthy donors. The PCR contained 60 Vbeta and 13 Jbeta primers. The table came from immunoSEQ multiplex PCR; TCRdb's copy has only in-frame clones and leaves some out. The profile shows 140,000 or so clones, over 75% of them singletons. Sequencing used PBMCs. Receptor source: a woman in her 30s in good health and CMV-seronegative.

The genes are TRBV6-5 and TRBJ2-2; D remains ambiguous. In germline, CDR1 is MNHEY, CDR2 SVGAGI. Trimming left V 1 base short and J 3 bases short, with 3 bases between. CDR3 size: 13 residues. The CDR3 is CASSYLYTGELFF. CDR3 nucleotides: TGTGCCAGCAGTTACTTATACACCGGGGAGCTGTTTTTT.

The CDR3 sequence: CASGFNGGADTQYF. In DNA, the CDR3 is TGTGCCAGCGGTTTTAACGGGGGGGCAGATACGCAGTATTTT. The chain carries TRBV7-3 and TRBJ2-3; 8 bases agree with TRBD2. In germline, CDR1 is SGHTA, CDR2 FQGTGA. V gave up 8 bases and J gave up 4 bases; unmatched junction bases: 8. This CDR3 is 14 amino acids long.

The table lists this clone with a few counts. As DNA, the CDR3 is TGTGCCAGCTCACCACTACAGGAGTATGGCTACACCTTC. Encoded protein: CASSPLQEYGYTF. V is TRBV18 and J is TRBJ1-2, with D possibly matching TRBD1 (5 bases). V lost 1 base and J 5 bases, leaving 8 bases between the germline ends. Germline-derived CDR1 and CDR2 are KGHSH and LQKENI. The CDR3 runs to 13 residues.

The chain recombines TRBV7-8 with TRBJ1-4; a possible D gene is TRBD1 (6 bases). Trimming removed 5 bases from V and 0 bases from J, with 19 bases in between. Germline-derived CDR1 and CDR2 are SGHVS and FQNEAQ. The CDR3 is 18 amino acids. Here the CDR3 DNA reads TGTGCCAGCAGCCTTCAGATTGCGGGGGGCGCAACTAATGAAAAACTGTTTTTT. This sequence encodes CASSLQIAGGATNEKLFF.

This clone has just one count. The rearrangement links TRBV5-1 to TRBJ2-7; 8 bases line up with TRBD1. From germline, CDR1 is SGHRS and CDR2 YFSETQ. J was trimmed by 0 bases and V by 2 bases; bases with no gene match: 4. The CDR3 consists of 15 residues. The CDR3 DNA is TGCGCCAGCAGCTTAACCGGGACAGGCTCCTACGAGCAGTACTTC. It encodes CASSLTGTGSYEQYF.

The chain links TRBV11-3 to TRBJ1-6; D not certain. Germline CDR1 SGHNT, CDR2 YENEEA. Trimming took off 3 bases at V and 9 bases at J, with 12 bases between the two ends. The CDR3 has 14 residues. The CDR3 DNA is TGTGCCAGCAGCTTCGGGGTCAAGGGTTCACCCCTCCACTTT. It specifies CASSFGVKGSPLHF.

Written as DNA, the CDR3 is TGTGCCAGCTCACTAACATCAGGGGGGTCAGGTGAAAAACTGTTTTTT. This sequence encodes CASSLTSGGSGEKLFF. V is TRBV18 and J is TRBJ1-4; TRBD1 matches at 7 bases. Trimming at V came to 4 bases and at J to 7 bases, leaving 12 bases not matched to a gene. Looked up from germline, CDR1 is KGHSH and CDR2 is LQKENI. The CDR3 sequence is 16 residues long. Full variable domain (remainder filled in from reference TRBV18 and TRBJ1-4): NAGVMQNPRHLVRRRGQEARLRCSPMKGHSHVYWYRQLPEEGLKFMVYLQKENIIDESGMPKERFSAEFPKEGPSILRIQQVVRGDSAAYFCASSLTSGGSGEKLFFGSGTQLSVL.

V and J are TRBV7-2 and TRBJ1-1; possible D gene TRBD1, 5 bases. There are 18 residues in the CDR3. Per the germline V gene, CDR1 is SGHTA and CDR2 is FQGNSA. V lost 5 bases and J lost 0, with 22 bases in between. The CDR3 sequence: CASSPQGVGRTLNTEAFF. Written as DNA, the CDR3 is TGTGCCAGCAGCCCTCAAGGGGTCGGCAGGACCTTGAACACTGAAGCTTTCTTT. Full variable domain (outside the CDR3, taken from reference TRBV7-2 and TRBJ1-1): GAGVSQSPSNKVTEKGKDVELRCDPISGHTALYWYRQSLGQGLEFLIYFQGNSAPDKSGLPSDRFSAERTGGSVSTLTIQRTQQEDSAVYLCASSPQGVGRTLNTEAFFGQGTRLTVV.

This rearrangement joins TRBV30 to TRBJ2-2, with 13 bases lining up with TRBD2. The CDR3 extends over 17 amino acids. Germline V gene data show CDR1 as GTSNPN and CDR2 as SVGIG (reference sequence). V was pared by 5 bases and J by 1 base, with 7 bases of the junction left unmatched. DNA for the CDR3: TGTGCCTGGTCCAGACTAGCGGGGGGACTGAACACCGGGGAGCTGTTTTTT. Amino acids: CAWSRLAGGLNTGELFF.

The chain has TRBV10-3 and TRBJ2-7, with TRBD1 matching over 7 bases. CDR3 length: 14 amino acids. The V and J ends lost 6 bases and 1 base, in that order; junction bases with no gene match: 6. Germline V gene data show CDR1 as ENHRY and CDR2 as SYGVKD. The CDR3 region has the DNA TGTGCCATCAGAAACTTGGGACAGTCCTACGAGCAGTACTTC. This sequence encodes CAIRNLGQSYEQYF.

In nucleotides, the CDR3 is TGTGCCAGCAGTTTACGGACAGGGCGGTACACCGGGGAGCTGTTTTTT. Amino acids: CASSLRTGRYTGELFF. This sequence joins TRBV27 and TRBJ2-2; TRBD1 matches 8 bases. Per the germline V gene, CDR1 is MNHEY and CDR2 is SMNVEV (reference sequence). The CDR3 is made up of 16 amino acids. Losses at the gene ends were 2 bases for V and 3 bases for J; bases not matched to a gene: 5.

This clone was detected once. The gene calls are TRBV4-1 and TRBJ1-5; possibly TRBD1 for D (6 bases). The CDR3 extends over 14 amino acids. Per the germline V gene, CDR1 is MGHRA and CDR2 is YSYEKL. V was shortened by 6 bases and J by 5 bases, with 14 bases between the two germline ends. Here the CDR3 DNA reads TGCGCCAGCAGTAGAGTGGACAGTTATCAGCCCCAGCATTTT. Its protein is CASSRVDSYQPQHF.

This chain uses TRBV5-1 with TRBJ1-1; D remains ambiguous. CDR3 size: 13 residues. Trimming shortened V by 2 bases and J by 1 base, and 6 bases separated the two germline ends. The germline V gene encodes CDR1 SGHRS and CDR2 YFSETQ. The CDR3 spells CASSFNRNTEAFF. In DNA form, the CDR3 reads TGCGCCAGCAGCTTCAATAGGAACACTGAAGCTTTCTTT.

J is TRBJ1-1 and V is TRBV9; D is unresolved. With 0 bases removed from V and 0 bases from J, the gap between germline ends came to 12 bases. The CDR3 extends over 16 amino acids. Germline CDR1 and CDR2: SGDLS and YYNGEE. CDR3 in amino acids: CASSVGSGLMNTEAFF. CDR3 sequence (DNA): TGTGCCAGCAGCGTAGGTAGCGGACTCATGAACACTGAAGCTTTCTTT.

The genes are TRBV7-9 and TRBJ1-1; perhaps TRBD1 as D (6 bases). Germline CDR1 SEHNR, CDR2 FQNEAQ (reference sequence). The CDR3 spans 13 residues. The V end lost 5 bases, the J end lost 5 bases, and 12 bases lay between the germline ends. CDR3 amino acids: CASSPGRGTEAFF. The DNA for the CDR3 is TGTGCCAGCAGCCCGGGAAGGGGGACTGAAGCTTTCTTT.

V usage is TRBV6-5 and J usage is TRBJ2-3; tentative D call: TRBD2 (7 bases). The CDR3 has 14 residues. The V end lost 2 bases, the J end lost 5 bases, and 11 bases lay between the germline ends. CDR1 MNHEY and CDR2 SVGAGI come from the germline V gene. As DNA, the CDR3 is TGTGCCAGCAGTTACGGGGGGGCGGGAGATACGCAGTATTTT. Translation gives CASSYGGAGDTQYF.

This rearrangement joins TRBV7-2 to TRBJ1-5; D remains ambiguous. Germline V gene data show CDR1 as SGHTA and CDR2 as FQGNSA. V lost 4 bases to trimming and J lost 3 bases, with 4 bases between them. This CDR3 contains 12 residues. The CDR3 loop reads CASSSYNQPQHF. The CDR3 DNA sequence: TGTGCCAGCAGCTCTTACAATCAGCCCCAGCATTTT.

The chain joins TRBV28 to TRBJ1-5; D is ambiguous. V was cut by 2 bases and J by 0 bases, with 11 bases left in between. From germline, CDR1 is MDHEN and CDR2 SYDVKM. There are 16 residues in the CDR3. The CDR3 bases are TGTGCCAGCAGTTTAGAGGGATCCTTTAGCAATCAGCCCCAGCATTTT. Translating gives CASSLEGSFSNQPQHF.